This paragraph covers one TCR beta chain sequence. Assay: immunoSEQ multiplex PCR; the TCRdb copy retains only in-frame clones and omits some. Counted here are roughly 150,000 clones, 80% to 85% occurring once; the ten biggest clones make up 4%. This sample was taken from a study of blood T cell repertoires in COVID-19. V was cut by 5 bases and J by 0 bases, with 5 bases left in between. CDR3 length: 12 amino acids. Germline V gives CDR1 SNHLY, CDR2 FYNNEI. V usage is TRBV2 and J usage is TRBJ2-7; D is unresolved. The sample comprised peripheral blood. The sequence came from a woman older than 75 with acute or convalescent COVID-19. CDR3 sequence (DNA): TGTGCCAGCAGTCGAGCCTCCTACGAGCAGTACTTC. Its translation is CASSRASYEQYF.